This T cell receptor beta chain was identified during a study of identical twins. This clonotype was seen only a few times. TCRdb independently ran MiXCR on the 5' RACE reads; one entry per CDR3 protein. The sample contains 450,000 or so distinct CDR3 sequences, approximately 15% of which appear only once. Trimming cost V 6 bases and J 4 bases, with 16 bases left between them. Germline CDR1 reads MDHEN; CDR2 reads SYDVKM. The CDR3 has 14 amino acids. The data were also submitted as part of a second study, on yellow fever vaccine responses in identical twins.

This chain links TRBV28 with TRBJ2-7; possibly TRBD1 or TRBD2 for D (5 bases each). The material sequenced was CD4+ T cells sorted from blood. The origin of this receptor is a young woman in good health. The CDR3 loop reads CASRFNPGAYEQYF. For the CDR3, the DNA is TGTGCCAGCAGGTTTAATCCCGGGGCTTACGAGCAGTACTTC.